A selection of T cell receptor beta chains follows, all from one sample in a study of blood T cells in healthy people across ages. TCRdb fed the 5' RACE reads into MiXCR, producing one record per CDR3 protein. The sample records 1.4 million to 1.5 million distinct CDR3 sequences, about 43% being singletons. What was sequenced was blood. Receptor source: a woman between 18 and 29 years old in good health. Each CDR3 is given with its conserved first and last residue. The D gene is left open where the match is weak. Only part of the rows carry a size: once, few, many, or a class if the clone is expanded.

DNA	CDR3	D	size	V	J
TGCGCCAGCAGACGCAGCCCCCTAGCCAAAAACATTCAGTACTTC	CASRRSPLAKNIQYF	-	once	TRBV4-1	TRBJ2-4
TGCAGTGCTAAGGGGGATGGGAACTATGGCTACACCTTC	CSAKGDGNYGYTF	-	-	TRBV20-1	TRBJ1-2
TGTGCCAGCAGCCTTCCCGTCTACGAGCAGTACTTC	CASSLPVYEQYF	-	-	TRBV6-6	TRBJ2-7
TGTGCCAGCGGCCTTGGAAGGACTAGCGGGAGCAATGAGCAGTTCTTC	CASGLGRTSGSNEQFF	TRBD2	-	TRBV12-3/TRBV12-4	TRBJ2-1
TGTGCCAGCAGCCATCCCCGGGACAGGGTAGGAGAAAAACTGTTTTTT	CASSHPRDRVGEKLFF	TRBD1	-	TRBV3-1	TRBJ1-4
TGTGCCACCAGACAGCTTTCTAATGAAAAACTGTTTTTT	CATRQLSNEKLFF	-	few	TRBV7-2	TRBJ1-4
TGCAGTGCTATTGGGACTAGCGGGGGAGAGCAGTACTTC	CSAIGTSGGEQYF	TRBD2	few	TRBV20-1	TRBJ2-4
TGTGCCAGCAGCTTCGGGGGAACTAGCAGAAGCACAGATACGCAGTATTTT	CASSFGGTSRSTDTQYF	-	-	TRBV7-3	TRBJ2-3
TGCGCCAGCAGCCAACCCGGGACAGGGACCTACGAGCAGTACTTC	CASSQPGTGTYEQYF	TRBD1	few	TRBV4-1	TRBJ2-7
TGTGCCTGGAAACTAGCGGGCGAGTACAATGAGCAGTACTTC	CAWKLAGEYNEQYF	TRBD2	-	TRBV30	TRBJ2-7
TGCGCCAGCAGCCAGACAAGGGTTTCCAATCAGCCCCAGCATTTT	CASSQTRVSNQPQHF	-	-	TRBV4-1	TRBJ1-5
TGTGCCAGCACCCCATCGGGAGGGGGCTATGGCTACACCTTC	CASTPSGGGYGYTF	-	-	TRBV28	TRBJ1-2
TGTGCCAGCAGCCAACTTCACGACAGGGCAGATCAGCCCCAGCATTTT	CASSQLHDRADQPQHF	TRBD1	few	TRBV12-3/TRBV12-4	TRBJ1-5
TGTGCCAGCAGCTTAGCGACTAGCGGGACCTGGACCCAGTACTTC	CASSLATSGTWTQYF	TRBD2	-	TRBV7-2	TRBJ2-5
TGTGCCAGCAGCTCCCGCCGCGGGACAGGGGGGCCACAGTATTTT	CASSSRRGTGGPQYF	TRBD1	few	TRBV7-9	TRBJ2-3
TGCAGCGCCGAGGTCGGGGTCTACGAGCAGTACTTC	CSAEVGVYEQYF	-	few	TRBV29-1	TRBJ2-7
TGTGCCGGGGGAGGACAGGGGGCAGGTCGGGCTTTCTTT	CAGGGQGAGRAFF	TRBD1	few	TRBV2	TRBJ1-1
TGCAGCGTTGACAGGGATCACACTGAAGCTTTCTTT	CSVDRDHTEAFF	-	few	TRBV29-1	TRBJ1-1
TGTGCCAGCAGTGAGCGGGGGGGCCATTCCAATGAGCAGTACTTC	CASSERGGHSNEQYF	TRBD2	-	TRBV6-1	TRBJ2-5
TGCGCCAGCAGCTTGTCGGGACTAGCGGGGGACTATATTTCCTACAATGAGCAGTTCTTC	CASSLSGLAGDYISYNEQFF	TRBD2	few	TRBV5-1	TRBJ2-1
TGTGCCAGCAGCTCCTGGGCTGACACTGAAGCTTTCTTT	CASSSWADTEAFF	-	-	TRBV27	TRBJ1-1
TGCGCCAGCAGCAAGGGACAGGGACTAGAAGCTTTCTTT	CASSKGQGLEAFF	TRBD1	-	TRBV5-1	TRBJ1-1
TGTGCCAGCAGTGGGGGACAGGGAATGTCAGATACGCAGTATTTT	CASSGGQGMSDTQYF	TRBD1	-	TRBV2	TRBJ2-3
TGTGCCAGCATAGGTCAAGTTGGCTCCTACGAGCAGTACTTC	CASIGQVGSYEQYF	-	-	TRBV28	TRBJ2-7
TGTGCCAGCAGCCAAGATTGGGGGAGTGGCGACAATGAGCAGTTCTTC	CASSQDWGSGDNEQFF	-	few	TRBV3-1	TRBJ2-1
TGCGCCAGCAGCTATCAGGGGGCTGAGACCCAGTACTTC	CASSYQGAETQYF	TRBD1	-	TRBV5-1	TRBJ2-5
TGTGCCAACAGCTTAGCGCCTAGCGGGGGGACCGGCTCCTACGAGCAGTACTTC	CANSLAPSGGTGSYEQYF	TRBD2	once	TRBV7-6	TRBJ2-7
TGCAGCGGCTATCTGGGGGCGAATGAGCAGTACTTC	CSGYLGANEQYF	-	once	TRBV29-1	TRBJ2-5
TGTGCCAGCAGTGAATTTGGGGGCGGCTACACCTTC	CASSEFGGGYTF	-	-	TRBV25-1	TRBJ1-2
TGCGCCAGCAGCACCCGCCGGACTAGCGGGGCTTGGTACCAAGAGACCCAGTACTTC	CASSTRRTSGAWYQETQYF	TRBD2	-	TRBV5-1	TRBJ2-5
TGTGCCAGCAGGAGACTTGGTTCCTACAATGAGCAGTTCTTC	CASRRLGSYNEQFF	-	few	TRBV7-9	TRBJ2-1
TGTGCCAGCAGCCGGACAGTGGGTGTTTGCGGCTACACCTTC	CASSRTVGVCGYTF	-	-	TRBV27	TRBJ1-2
TGTGCCAGCACCCGAGCGTTAGATGGCTACACCTTC	CASTRALDGYTF	-	-	TRBV9	TRBJ1-2
TGCAGTGCCGACCCACAGGGCGACGGCTACACCTTC	CSADPQGDGYTF	-	few	TRBV20-1	TRBJ1-2
TGCGCCAGCAGCCAGACAGGGCCCGGGGAGCTGTTTTTT	CASSQTGPGELFF	TRBD1	few	TRBV4-1	TRBJ2-2
TGTGCCAGCAACGAGGGGGCCTACGAGCAGTACTTC	CASNEGAYEQYF	-	once	TRBV2	TRBJ2-7
TGTGCCATCAGTGCCCACTCCGGGACAGGGGGCGGCACAGATACGCAGTATTTT	CAISAHSGTGGGTDTQYF	TRBD1	few	TRBV10-3	TRBJ2-3
TGTGCCAGCAGTTTATCTATTATCCCCACTAGCGGGTTGAGCTCCTACAATGAGCAGTTCTTC	CASSLSIIPTSGLSSYNEQFF	TRBD2	-	TRBV27	TRBJ2-1
TGTGCCAGCAGCAGCGGGGGGTACGGTGAGCAGTTCTTC	CASSSGGYGEQFF	TRBD2	-	TRBV6-2/TRBV6-3	TRBJ2-1
TGTGCCAGCAATGACCCCGGGGAGGCTGAAAAACTGTTTTTT	CASNDPGEAEKLFF	-	-	TRBV6-1	TRBJ1-4
TGCAGCGTTGTGGCTAGCGGGAGAGGCGAGCAGTACTTC	CSVVASGRGEQYF	TRBD2	-	TRBV29-1	TRBJ2-7
TGTGCCAGCAGTTACTGGGGGCGGATGGAGGACTATGGCTACACCTTC	CASSYWGRMEDYGYTF	-	-	TRBV6-5	TRBJ1-2
TGTGCCAGCAGTGGGGTAGGGGCCAATCAGCCCCAGCATTTT	CASSGVGANQPQHF	-	few	TRBV2	TRBJ1-5
TGTGCCAGCAGCTTACTGACAGGGGGCGTCCCCACTGAAGCTTTCTTT	CASSLLTGGVPTEAFF	TRBD1	-	TRBV6-5	TRBJ1-1
TGTGCCAGCAAAAGAGGGGCCATAGCCAACGAGCAGTACTTC	CASKRGAIANEQYF	-	-	TRBV6-5	TRBJ2-7
TGCGCCAGCAGCTTGAACCGGGACGCAAGCTACGAGCAGTACTTC	CASSLNRDASYEQYF	-	few	TRBV5-1	TRBJ2-7
TGCAGCGTCGAACTAGGGACGGGGCAGTTCTTC	CSVELGTGQFF	-	many	TRBV29-1	TRBJ2-1
TGTGCCAGCAGTTATAGACAGGACGAAAGAGAGACCCAGTACTTC	CASSYRQDERETQYF	-	few	TRBV12-3/TRBV12-4	TRBJ2-5
TGTGCCAGCAGCCCGACCGGGACTAGGGGCACAGATACGCAGTATTTT	CASSPTGTRGTDTQYF	TRBD2	few	TRBV13	TRBJ2-3
TGTGCCATCAGTTCCGGGACAGGCCCGATTGGGCAAGAGACCCAGTACTTC	CAISSGTGPIGQETQYF	TRBD1	-	TRBV10-3	TRBJ2-5
TGCGCCAGCAGCCAAGAGAGACCTGGCTTGGGGTATGGCTACACCTTC	CASSQERPGLGYGYTF	-	few	TRBV4-1	TRBJ1-2
TGTGCCAGCAGCTTAGGGCGGCGGCCACTTAATGAAAAACTGTTTTTT	CASSLGRRPLNEKLFF	-	few	TRBV11-2	TRBJ1-4
TGCAGTGCTAGAGAAACTAGCGGGGTGATGAAGACCCAGTACTTC	CSARETSGVMKTQYF	TRBD2	-	TRBV20-1	TRBJ2-5
TGCGCCAGCAGCCCTCTACCCATTTATTCGGGCAATGAGCAGTTCTTC	CASSPLPIYSGNEQFF	-	-	TRBV5-1	TRBJ2-1
TGTGCCAGCAGTCCCAGACGGGGGACAGGGGTTAATGAGCAGTTCTTC	CASSPRRGTGVNEQFF	TRBD1	many	TRBV7-9	TRBJ2-1
TGTGCCAGTGGACAGCTGACCGGGGAGCTGTTTTTT	CASGQLTGELFF	-	-	TRBV2	TRBJ2-2
TGCGCCAGCAGCCAAGGGGGTTACGAAGCTTTCTTT	CASSQGGYEAFF	-	-	TRBV4-1	TRBJ1-1
TGTGCCAGCTCACCACAAGTTAGGCAACTACAAGAGACCCAGTACTTC	CASSPQVRQLQETQYF	-	few	TRBV18	TRBJ2-5